Presented here are 24 T cell receptor beta chains from one specimen sequenced in a study of T cells in Graves' hyperthyroidism and ophthalmopathy. RNA transcripts gave rise to amplified TCR beta CDR3 regions. With the HTBI primer set, the TCR CDR3 went through a first round of RT-PCR. TCRdb itself ran the multiplex PCR reads through MiXCR, one entry per CDR3 protein. This sample has a few hundred thousand distinct CDR3 sequences, with 14% to 15% found just once. Specimen: blood. The receptors come from a woman under 40 with Graves' hyperthyroidism.

The sample holds many counts of this clonotype. The chain employs TRBV3-1 and TRBJ2-5; 9 nucleotides align to TRBD1. CDR1 and CDR2 from the germline V gene are LGHDT and YNNKEL (reference sequence). J lost 4 bases, V lost 5 bases, and 8 bases had no gene match. This CDR3 region has 15 residues. The chain's CDR3 is CASSNGQGIVETQYF. CDR3 DNA sequence: TGTGCCAGCAGCAACGGACAGGGGATAGTAGAGACCCAGTACTTC.

Turning to this clonotype: A much larger clone differs by one base, so this may be a read error. V and J are TRBV7-9 and TRBJ2-7; a possible D gene is TRBD2 (6 bases). Germline CDR1 and CDR2: SEHNR and FQNEAQ (reference sequence). The CDR3 totals 17 residues. The V gene lost 1 base and the J gene lost 5 bases, with 21 bases spanning the gap. The CDR3 protein is CASSLGGTDASADEQYF. In DNA form, the CDR3 reads TGTGCCAGCAGCTTAGGAGGGACTGATGCCTCAGCCGACGAGCAGTACTTC.

This clonotype was recorded at least ten times. The genes are TRBV7-8 and TRBJ1-1; D is perhaps TRBD1 (5 bases). This CDR3 is built from 12 residues. The germline CDR1 and CDR2 sequences are SGHVS and FQNEAQ. V lost 7 bases and J lost 6, with 12 bases in between. DNA of the CDR3: TGTGCCAGCAAGGGGCCCAGCGCTGAAGCTTTCTTT. Translation gives CASKGPSAEAFF.

There are many counts of this clonotype. The chain employs TRBV6-1 and TRBJ1-5, with D tentatively TRBD1 (5 bases). Germline-derived CDR1 and CDR2 are MNHNS and SASEGT. V was trimmed by 6 bases and J by 7 bases, leaving 13 bases between them. The CDR3 has 13 amino acids. The CDR3 loop reads CASSNPGVQPQHF. The CDR3 bases are TGTGCCAGCAGCAATCCGGGGGTCCAGCCCCAGCATTTT.

This clonotype was seen only a few times. V is TRBV2 and J is TRBJ2-6; the D is unclear. This CDR3 contains 13 residues. CDR1 is SNHLY and CDR2 is FYNNEI in the germline V gene. V lost 7 bases and J lost 0, with 4 bases in between. The CDR3 is CASTNSGANVLTF. In nucleotides, the CDR3 is TGTGCCAGCACAAACTCTGGGGCCAACGTCCTGACTTTC.

This clonotype was found many times. The chain joins TRBV7-3 to TRBJ2-7; 15 nucleotides agree with TRBD2. V lost 1 base, J lost 6 bases, and 4 bases stayed unmatched. CDR3 length: 16 residues. The germline V gene encodes CDR1 SGHTA and CDR2 FQGTGA. The CDR3 DNA follows: TGTGCCAGCAGCTTAAGGGGGACTAGCGGGAGGAGCGAGCAGTACTTC. Translating gives CASSLRGTSGRSEQYF.

This clonotype was counted only a few times. The CDR3 DNA follows: TGTGCCAGCAGCTGGAGTGGTGATACGCAGTATTTT. Translating it yields CASSWSGDTQYF. The chain is built from TRBV3-1 and TRBJ2-3; unclear D gene. The CDR3 has 12 residues. CDR1 is LGHDT and CDR2 is YNNKEL in the germline V gene (reference sequence). V was shortened by 5 bases and J by 6 bases, with 9 bases between the two germline ends.

The chain recombines TRBV6-2 or TRBV6-3 with TRBJ1-1; TRBD1 matches 10 bases. Germline lookup yields CDR1 MNHEY and CDR2 SVGEGT. This CDR3 has 20 residues. Germline trimming cut 0 bases from V and 0 bases from J; bases unmatched to any gene: 13. The CDR3 DNA reads TGTGCCAGCAGTTACTCGATAGCGGGACAGGGGAAGAGGTTGAACACTGAAGCTTTCTTT. This sequence encodes CASSYSIAGQGKRLNTEAFF.

This clonotype was seen ten or more times. V usage is TRBV7-8 and J usage is TRBJ2-7; no definite D call. V was shortened by 5 bases and J by 6 bases, with 14 bases between the two germline ends. The CDR3 loop spans 13 amino acids. Looked up from germline, CDR1 is SGHVS and CDR2 is FQNEAQ. The CDR3 nucleotides read TGTGCCAGCAGCCCGCCTGGAGCCTTCGAGCAGTACTTC. This translates into CASSPPGAFEQYF.

Concerning this clonotype itself: A much larger clone is a single base away; this may be a read error. The chain uses TRBV4-2 and TRBJ2-1; possibly TRBD1 or TRBD2 for D (7 bases each). There are 19 residues in the CDR3. V lost 0 bases to trimming and J lost 8 bases, with 26 bases between them. Germline V CDR1 and CDR2: LGHNA, YNFKEQ. Written as DNA, the CDR3 is TGTGCCAGCAGCCAAGATCAGGGGGGCGGACTAGGTTCGTCCTATGAGCAGTTCTTC. This sequence encodes CASSQDQGGGLGSSYEQFF.

This clonotype was detected a few times. This chain connects TRBV7-9 to TRBJ2-1, with D unresolved. The CDR3 length is 11 residues. Trimming shortened V by 10 bases and J by 8 bases, and 12 bases separated the two germline ends. Per germline, CDR1 SEHNR and CDR2 FQNEAQ (reference sequence). DNA of the CDR3: TGTGCCAACACCCCCCTCCATGAGCAGTTCTTC. It translates to CANTPLHEQFF.

This clonotype was seen a handful of times. J is TRBJ2-3 and V is TRBV7-9; 8 bases fit TRBD2. J gave up 5 bases and V 5 bases, and 9 bases lay outside the gene matches. The CDR3 spans 15 residues. Germline V CDR1 and CDR2: SEHNR, FQNEAQ (reference sequence). The CDR3 DNA reads TGTGCCAGCAGCCGTACTAGCGGAGCGCGAGATACGCAGTATTTT. Protein product: CASSRTSGARDTQYF.

The gene calls are TRBV27 and TRBJ2-7; 9 bases align to TRBD2. V shed 5 bases and J 4 bases; nucleotides not matched to a gene: 9. CDR1 is MNHEY and CDR2 is SMNVEV in the germline V gene (reference sequence). This CDR3 comprises 15 residues. CDR3 region: CASSQVGLAGYEQYF. The CDR3 DNA sequence: TGTGCCAGCAGTCAAGTGGGTCTAGCGGGGTACGAGCAGTACTTC.

This clonotype appeared many times. The V and J genes are TRBV20-1 and TRBJ2-7, with 9 bases fitting TRBD2. CDR1 is DFQATT, CDR2 SNEGSKA, per germline (reference sequence). J lost 3 bases, V lost 5 bases, and 8 bases had no gene match. This CDR3 is 14 amino acids long. CDR3 sequence: CSAQPGLALYEQYF. The DNA of the CDR3 is TGCAGTGCTCAACCGGGACTAGCACTCTACGAGCAGTACTTC.

This clonotype was counted many times. The genes are TRBV11-1 and TRBJ2-7, with D perhaps TRBD1 (5 bases). Trimming shortened V by 3 bases and J by 0 bases, and 15 bases separated the two germline ends. From germline, CDR1 is SGHAT and CDR2 FQDESV (reference sequence). The CDR3 spans 16 residues. As DNA, the CDR3 is TGTGCCAGCAGCTTTACGCGGACAACCGTCTCCTACGAGCAGTACTTC. It codes for CASSFTRTTVSYEQYF.

As for this clonotype: This clone may be a read error of a much larger clone one base away. The chain links TRBV10-3 to TRBJ1-1, with D hard to call. This CDR3 comprises 12 residues. Germline CDR1 ENHRY, CDR2 SYGVKD. V dropped 10 bases and J dropped 3 bases, with 12 bases sitting between them. Written as DNA, the CDR3 is TGTGCCAACATGGGCCGGGACACTGAAGCTTTCTTT. Translating gives CANMGRDTEAFF.

This clonotype was counted at least ten times. The chain is built from TRBV30 and TRBJ2-2; no clear D. The length of the CDR3 is 13 residues. From germline, CDR1 is GTSNPN and CDR2 SVGIG (reference sequence). Trimming removed 0 bases from V and 5 bases from J, with 7 bases in between. CDR3 bases: TGTGCCTGGAGTGTGGGGTGGACCGGGGAGCTGTTTTTT. Its translation: CAWSVGWTGELFF.

The genes are TRBV24-1 and TRBJ2-2; TRBD1 matches at 11 bases. J lost 5 bases, V lost 6 bases, and 4 bases had no gene match. This CDR3 is 15 amino acids long. Germline V gene lookup returns CDR1 KGHDR and CDR2 SFDVKD. The CDR3 sequence: CATSRRDRGTGELFF. The CDR3 DNA reads TGTGCCACCAGTCGCCGGGACAGGGGGACCGGGGAGCTGTTTTTT.

This clonotype was seen a few times. The chain has TRBV5-1 and TRBJ2-3; TRBD1 matches 7 bases. Trimming cost V 4 bases and J 3 bases; bases outside gene matches: 8. Germline loops: CDR1 SGHRS, CDR2 YFSETQ. The CDR3 length is 15 residues. CDR3 residues: CASSPGQLGTDTQYF. The CDR3 bases are TGCGCCAGCAGCCCGGGACAGCTGGGGACAGATACGCAGTATTTT.

This clonotype was observed a handful of times. This chain connects TRBV4-1 to TRBJ2-3, with unresolved D. CDR1 and CDR2 (germline): MGHRA, YSYEKL. The CDR3 is 11 amino acids. Trimming stripped 1 base from V and 7 bases from J, with 3 bases between. The CDR3 region is CASSQGYTQYF. CDR3 sequence (DNA): TGCGCCAGCAGCCAAGGCTATACGCAGTATTTT.

The V call is TRBV5-1, the J call TRBJ2-7; TRBD1 is a possible D gene (5 bases). The germline V gene encodes CDR1 SGHRS and CDR2 YFSETQ. V was cut by 0 bases and J by 2 bases, with 12 bases left in between. The CDR3 runs 15 residues. The CDR3 here is CASSLGGDRTYEQYF. The CDR3 region has the DNA TGCGCCAGCAGCTTGGGGGGCGACAGAACCTACGAGCAGTACTTC.

This clonotype was seen ten or more times. This rearrangement joins TRBV5-4 to TRBJ2-1; D is perhaps TRBD1 or TRBD2 (5 bases each). The V gene's germline CDR1 is SGHNT and CDR2 YYREEE (reference sequence). The CDR3 has 15 amino acids. Deletions cut 0 bases from V and 6 bases from J, with 13 bases between. The CDR3 sequence is CASSLASGLGNEQFF. CDR3 sequence (DNA): TGTGCCAGCAGCTTGGCCTCGGGGCTAGGCAATGAGCAGTTCTTC.

The chain joins TRBV28 to TRBJ2-4; 7 bases align to TRBD1. The V gene's germline CDR1 is MDHEN and CDR2 SYDVKM. J lost 3 bases, V lost 6 bases, and 5 bases had no gene match. The length of the CDR3 is 14 residues. The CDR3 DNA reads TGTGCCAGCAGCTCCCGGGACAGCAAAAACATTCAGTACTTC. It codes for CASSSRDSKNIQYF.

This clonotype was recorded at least ten times. J is TRBJ2-7 and V is TRBV11-2, with unresolved D. The CDR3 is 13 residues long. CDR1 is SGHAT and CDR2 is FQNNGV in the germline V gene. Trimming shortened V by 5 bases and J by 6 bases, and 14 bases separated the two germline ends. As DNA, the CDR3 is TGTGCCAGCAGCCAAGCCCGGGTAGGCGAGCAGTACTTC. It is translated as CASSQARVGEQYF.